This T cell receptor beta chain emerged from a study of CD8 T cells in ankylosing spondylitis. Study results and caveats: Reactive arthritis synovial fluid and blood previously showed some of these motif variants.

Using its own MiXCR run on the 5' RACE reads, TCRdb lists one record per CDR3 protein. The repertoire consists of approximately 300,000 distinct CDR3 sequences, with roughly 20% occurring once and the leading ten covering about 3.5%. Remarks on this clonotype: Its specificity is not known.

The CDR3 consists of 16 residues. The ends lost 3 bases at V and 2 bases at J; junction bases unmatched: 9. Germline V CDR1 and CDR2: SGHRS, YFSETQ. The receptor was derived from a female donor with ankylosing spondylitis or in good health (not recorded which). The gene calls are TRBV5-1 and TRBJ2-7, with 9 bases that match TRBD2. The specimen sequenced was blood, either unsorted or a sorted T cell fraction (not recorded which). The CDR3 DNA is TGCGCCAGCAGCTCCCCCTGTCTAGCGGGACCCTACGAGCAGTACTTC. Protein sequence: CASSSPCLAGPYEQYF.